The present TCR beta chain was sequenced within a study of blood T cell repertoires in COVID-19. This clone was detected only a few times. Other nucleotide sequences from this sample produce the same CDR3. Clones were read by immunoSEQ multiplex PCR, and TCRdb kept only the in-frame ones, dropping some. The table records around 60,000 clones, 60% to 80% of them present only once. There are 17 residues in the CDR3. Per germline, CDR1 SGHNT and CDR2 YYREEE (reference sequence). Trimming cost V 3 bases and J 4 bases; bases outside gene matches: 9. This TCR was sampled from an elderly man with active or convalescent COVID-19. Sequenced: peripheral blood. J is TRBJ2-5 and V is TRBV5-4, with 13 bases aligning to TRBD2. This CDR3 is CASSSGLAGAGGETQYF. The CDR3 DNA is TGTGCCAGCAGCTCAGGACTAGCGGGAGCGGGAGGAGAGACCCAGTACTTC.